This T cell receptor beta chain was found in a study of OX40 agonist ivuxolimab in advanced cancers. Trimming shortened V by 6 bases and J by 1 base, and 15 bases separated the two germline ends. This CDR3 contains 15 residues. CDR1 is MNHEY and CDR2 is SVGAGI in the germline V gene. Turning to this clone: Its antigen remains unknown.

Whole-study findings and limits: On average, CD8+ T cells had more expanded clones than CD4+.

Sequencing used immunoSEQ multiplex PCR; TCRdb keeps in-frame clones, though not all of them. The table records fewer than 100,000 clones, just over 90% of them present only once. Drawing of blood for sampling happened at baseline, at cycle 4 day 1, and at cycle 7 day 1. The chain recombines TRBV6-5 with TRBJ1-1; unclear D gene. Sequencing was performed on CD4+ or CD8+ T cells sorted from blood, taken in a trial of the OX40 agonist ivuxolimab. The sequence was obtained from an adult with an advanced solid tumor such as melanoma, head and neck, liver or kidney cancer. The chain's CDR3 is CASRVNDRANTEAFF. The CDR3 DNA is TGTGCCAGCAGAGTTAACGATCGAGCGAACACTGAAGCTTTCTTT.